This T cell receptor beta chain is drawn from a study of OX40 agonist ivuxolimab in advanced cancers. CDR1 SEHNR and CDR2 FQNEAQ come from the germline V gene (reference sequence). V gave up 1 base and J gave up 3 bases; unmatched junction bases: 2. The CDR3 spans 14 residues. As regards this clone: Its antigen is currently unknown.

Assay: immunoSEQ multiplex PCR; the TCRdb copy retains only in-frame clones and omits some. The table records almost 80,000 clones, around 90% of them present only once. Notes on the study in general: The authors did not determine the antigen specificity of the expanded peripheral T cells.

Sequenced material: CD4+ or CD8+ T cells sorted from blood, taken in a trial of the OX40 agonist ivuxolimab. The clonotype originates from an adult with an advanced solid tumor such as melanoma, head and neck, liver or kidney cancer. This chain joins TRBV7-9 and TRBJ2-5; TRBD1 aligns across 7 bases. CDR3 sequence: CASSLGQGKETQYF. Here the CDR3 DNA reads TGTGCCAGCAGCTTAGGACAGGGTAAAGAGACCCAGTACTTC.